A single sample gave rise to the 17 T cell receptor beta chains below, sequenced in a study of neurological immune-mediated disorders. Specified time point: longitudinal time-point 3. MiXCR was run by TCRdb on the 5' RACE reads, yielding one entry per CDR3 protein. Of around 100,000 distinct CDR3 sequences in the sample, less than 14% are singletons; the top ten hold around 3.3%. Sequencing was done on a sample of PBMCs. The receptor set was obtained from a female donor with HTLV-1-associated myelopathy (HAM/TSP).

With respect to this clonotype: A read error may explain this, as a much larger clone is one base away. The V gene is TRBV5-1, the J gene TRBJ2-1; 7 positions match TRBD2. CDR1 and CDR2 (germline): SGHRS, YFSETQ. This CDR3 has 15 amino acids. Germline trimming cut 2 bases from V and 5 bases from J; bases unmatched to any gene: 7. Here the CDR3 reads CASSFDGGTDNEQFF. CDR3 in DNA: TGCGCCAGCAGCTTTGACGGGGGGACCGACAATGAGCAGTTCTTC.

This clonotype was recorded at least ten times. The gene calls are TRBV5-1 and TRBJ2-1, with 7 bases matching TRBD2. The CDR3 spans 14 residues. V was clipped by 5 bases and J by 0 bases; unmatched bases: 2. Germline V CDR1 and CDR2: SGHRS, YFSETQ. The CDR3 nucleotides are TGCGCCAGCAGAGGCGGGAGCTCCTACAATGAGCAGTTCTTC. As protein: CASRGGSSYNEQFF.

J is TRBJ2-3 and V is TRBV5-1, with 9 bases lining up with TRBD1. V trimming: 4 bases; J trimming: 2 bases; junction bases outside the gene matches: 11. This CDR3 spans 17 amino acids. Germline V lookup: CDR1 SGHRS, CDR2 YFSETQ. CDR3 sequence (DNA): TGCGCCAGCAGCCAAGGGACAGGGCTGGCGGTCACAGATACGCAGTATTTT. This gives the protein CASSQGTGLAVTDTQYF.

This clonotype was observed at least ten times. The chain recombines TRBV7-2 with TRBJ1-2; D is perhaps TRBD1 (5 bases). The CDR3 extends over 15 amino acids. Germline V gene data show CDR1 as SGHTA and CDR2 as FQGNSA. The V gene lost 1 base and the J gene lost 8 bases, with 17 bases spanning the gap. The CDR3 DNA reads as TGTGCCAGCAGCTTAGTTACTGGTGGGGGTGGCGGCTACACCTTC. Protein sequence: CASSLVTGGGGGYTF.

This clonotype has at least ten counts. CDR3 in DNA: TGTGCCAGCAGTGGAGGATCAGAAAGTGCCGAGCAGTACTTC. This translates into CASSGGSESAEQYF. This chain connects TRBV25-1 to TRBJ2-7; D is undetermined. Trimming shortened V by 4 bases and J by 6 bases, and 16 bases separated the two germline ends. Looked up from germline, CDR1 is MGHDK and CDR2 is SYGVNS. The CDR3 extends over 14 amino acids.

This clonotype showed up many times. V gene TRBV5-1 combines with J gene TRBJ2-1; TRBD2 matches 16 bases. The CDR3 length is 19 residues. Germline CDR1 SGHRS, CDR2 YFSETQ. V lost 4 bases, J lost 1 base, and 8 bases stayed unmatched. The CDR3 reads CASSPAGTSGGASYNEQFF. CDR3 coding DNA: TGCGCCAGCAGCCCCGCCGGGACTAGCGGGGGGGCGTCCTACAATGAGCAGTTCTTC.

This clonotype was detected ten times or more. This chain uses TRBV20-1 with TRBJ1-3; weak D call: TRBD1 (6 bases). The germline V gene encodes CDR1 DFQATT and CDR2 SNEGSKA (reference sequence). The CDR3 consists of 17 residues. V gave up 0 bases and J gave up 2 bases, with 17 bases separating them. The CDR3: CSARDWEFPGAGNTIYF. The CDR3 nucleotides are TGCAGTGCTAGAGATTGGGAGTTTCCAGGGGCTGGAAACACCATATATTTT.

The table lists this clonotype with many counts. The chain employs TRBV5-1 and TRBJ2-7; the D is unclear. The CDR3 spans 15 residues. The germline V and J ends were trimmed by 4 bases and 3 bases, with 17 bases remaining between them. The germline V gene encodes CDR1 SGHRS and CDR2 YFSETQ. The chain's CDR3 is CASSIGPGIGYEQYF. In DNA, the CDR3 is TGCGCCAGCAGCATCGGACCCGGCATAGGCTACGAGCAGTACTTC.

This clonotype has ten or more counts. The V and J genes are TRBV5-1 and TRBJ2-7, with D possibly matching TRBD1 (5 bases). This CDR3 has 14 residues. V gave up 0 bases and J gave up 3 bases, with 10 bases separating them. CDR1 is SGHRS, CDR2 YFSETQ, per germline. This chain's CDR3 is CASSLAGQGYEQYF. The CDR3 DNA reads TGCGCCAGCAGCTTGGCCGGGCAGGGCTACGAGCAGTACTTC.

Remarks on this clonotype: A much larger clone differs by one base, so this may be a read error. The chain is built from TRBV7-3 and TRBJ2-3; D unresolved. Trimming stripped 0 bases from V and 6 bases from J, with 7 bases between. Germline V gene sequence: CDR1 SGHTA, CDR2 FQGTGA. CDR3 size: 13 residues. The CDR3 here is CASSLTALDTQYF. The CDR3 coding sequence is TGTGCCAGCAGCTTAACGGCTCTTGATACGCAGTATTTT.

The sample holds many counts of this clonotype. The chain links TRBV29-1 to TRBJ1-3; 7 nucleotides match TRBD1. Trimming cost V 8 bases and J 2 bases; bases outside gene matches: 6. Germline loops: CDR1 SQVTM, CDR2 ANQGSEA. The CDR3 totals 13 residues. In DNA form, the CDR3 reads TGCAGCACCAAGACAGGGACTGGAAACACCATATATTTT. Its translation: CSTKTGTGNTIYF.

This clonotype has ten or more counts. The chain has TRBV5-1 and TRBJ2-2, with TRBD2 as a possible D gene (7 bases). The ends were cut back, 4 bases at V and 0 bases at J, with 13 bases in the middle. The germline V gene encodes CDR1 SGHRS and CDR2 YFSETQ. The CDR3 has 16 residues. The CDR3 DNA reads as TGCGCCAGCAGCCGCGGGGGCACCGCGAACACCGGGGAGCTGTTTTTT. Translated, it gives CASSRGGTANTGELFF.

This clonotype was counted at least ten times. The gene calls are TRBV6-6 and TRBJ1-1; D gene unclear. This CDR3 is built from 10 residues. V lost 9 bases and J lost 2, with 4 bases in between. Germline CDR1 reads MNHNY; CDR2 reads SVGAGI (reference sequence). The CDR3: CASQNTEAFF. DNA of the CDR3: TGTGCCAGTCAAAACACTGAAGCTTTCTTT.

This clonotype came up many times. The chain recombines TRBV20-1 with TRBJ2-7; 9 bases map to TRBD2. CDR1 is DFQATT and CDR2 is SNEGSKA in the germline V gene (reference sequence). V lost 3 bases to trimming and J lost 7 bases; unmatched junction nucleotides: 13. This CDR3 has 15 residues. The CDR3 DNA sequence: TGCAGTGCTAGTGGTGAATTAGCGGGGGCGGAGGAGCAGTACTTC. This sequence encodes CSASGELAGAEEQYF.

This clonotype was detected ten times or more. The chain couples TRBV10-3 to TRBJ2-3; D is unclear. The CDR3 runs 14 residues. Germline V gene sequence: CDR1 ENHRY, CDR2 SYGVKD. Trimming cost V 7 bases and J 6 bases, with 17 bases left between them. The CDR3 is CAITKDGPGDTQYF. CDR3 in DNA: TGTGCCATCACGAAGGACGGGCCCGGGGATACGCAGTATTTT.

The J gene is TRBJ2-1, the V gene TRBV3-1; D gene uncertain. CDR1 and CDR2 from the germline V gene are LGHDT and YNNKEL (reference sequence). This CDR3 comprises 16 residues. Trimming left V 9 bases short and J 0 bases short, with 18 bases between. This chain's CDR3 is CASSTSTGSSYNEQFF. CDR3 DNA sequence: TGTGCCAGTAGCACATCAACGGGTAGCTCCTACAATGAGCAGTTCTTC.

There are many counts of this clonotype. The chain's CDR3 is CASSQKTAREVTEAFF. The CDR3 coding sequence is TGCGCCAGCAGCCAAAAGACAGCCCGAGAGGTGACTGAAGCTTTCTTT. The chain employs TRBV5-1 and TRBJ1-1, with D perhaps matching TRBD1 (5 bases). This CDR3 has 16 residues. V shed 4 bases and J shed 5 bases, with 21 bases lying between them. Germline-derived CDR1 and CDR2 are SGHRS and YFSETQ.